One T cell receptor beta chain is described in this entry. The antigen is not known. The data stem from a study of beta chain features in type 1 diabetes. The CDR3 contains 14 residues. Germline V CDR1 and CDR2: GTSNPN, SVGIG (reference sequence). Trimming left V 3 bases short and J 0 bases short, with 11 bases between. Since all of the isolated RNA was reverse transcribed, expressed TCRB transcripts were what got sequenced. Sequencing used immunoSEQ multiplex PCR; TCRdb keeps in-frame clones, though not all of them. This sample has nearly 350,000 clones, with roughly 8.8% found just once. Study findings and constraints: TCRB CDR3s were moderately but significantly shorter in Type 1 diabetes patients in all four CD4+ subsets. Any role of HLA type in TCRB rearrangement remained unresolved here. Cells with high TCR expression could be over-represented when cDNA is sequenced.

J is TRBJ1-1 and V is TRBV30; TRBD1 might be the D (5 bases). The specimen sequenced was central memory CD4+ T cells from blood. The TCR comes from a man aged 30 to 45 with type 1 diabetes. CDR3 in DNA: TGTGCCTGGAGAGTCGGGACGGTGAACACTGAAGCTTTCTTT. This gives the protein CAWRVGTVNTEAFF. Based on the CDR3 plus reference TRBV30 and TRBJ1-1, the full variable domain is SQTIHQWPATLVQPVGSPLSLECTVEGTSNPNLYWYRQAAGRGLQLLFYSVGIGQISSEVPQNLSASRPQDRQFILSSKKLLLSDSGFYLCAWRVGTVNTEAFFGQGTRLTVV.